A selection of T cell receptor beta chains follows, all from one sample in a study of CD8 T cells in ankylosing spondylitis. MiXCR was run by TCRdb on the 5' RACE reads, yielding one entry per CDR3 protein. Among tens of thousands of distinct CDR3 sequences, around 25% were seen once, and the ten largest hold roughly 60%. The specimen was blood, either unsorted or a sorted T cell fraction (not recorded which). These receptor sequences come from a male donor with ankylosing spondylitis or in good health (not recorded which). Each CDR3 is given with its conserved first and last residue. The D gene is left open where the match is weak. Clone size is shown for a subset of rows, as once, few, many or a class of expanded clone.

v_gene	j_gene	abundance	d_gene	CDR3nt	CDR3aa
TRBV2	TRBJ2-1	-	-	TGTGCCAGCAGTGACGGGGGAGCATACAATGAGCAGTTCTTC	CASSDGGAYNEQFF
TRBV20-1	TRBJ2-3	few	TRBD2	TGCAGTGCTAGCCCCAAGGGGGGACTAGCAACAGATACGCAGTATTTT	CSASPKGGLATDTQYF
TRBV28	TRBJ1-1	-	-	TGTGCCAGCAGTTTCCGAGTCACTGAAGCTTTCTTT	CASSFRVTEAFF
TRBV20-1	TRBJ1-1	-	TRBD1	TGCAGTGCTAGAGACCCAAGACAGGGACTAAACACTGAAGCTTTCTTT	CSARDPRQGLNTEAFF
TRBV20-1	TRBJ2-7	-	-	TGCAGTGCTCTTACTAGGAGCTCCTACGAGCAGTACTTC	CSALTRSSYEQYF
TRBV5-1	TRBJ2-3	-	-	TGCGCCAGCAAGGTGACTAGCACAGATACGCAGTATTTT	CASKVTSTDTQYF
TRBV7-9	TRBJ2-5	-	-	TGTGCCAGCGATCAGGTTGGGGGCGGAGAGACCCAGTACTTC	CASDQVGGGETQYF
TRBV29-1	TRBJ2-5	few	-	TGCAGCGTTTTGGGATCAGGGGAGACCCAGTACTTC	CSVLGSGETQYF
TRBV5-6	TRBJ1-2	-	-	TGTGCCAGCAGCTCGCCGTTCGGGGTAAACTATGGCTACACCTTC	CASSSPFGVNYGYTF
TRBV20-1	TRBJ2-1	few	TRBD2	TGCAGCGCCCCCCCCGGGACTAGCGGGATTAATGAGCAGTTCTTC	CSAPPGTSGINEQFF
TRBV5-1	TRBJ1-2	many	-	TGCGCCAGCAGCTTGGAGGGGCCCTATGGCTACACCTTC	CASSLEGPYGYTF
TRBV12-3/TRBV12-4	TRBJ2-7	-	-	TGTGCCAGCTGCTCGGGCCACAGCTCCTACGAGCAGTACTTC	CASCSGHSSYEQYF
TRBV20-1	TRBJ2-7	-	-	TGCAGTGCTAGCGGGATAGTCTCCTACGAGCAGTACTTC	CSASGIVSYEQYF
TRBV5-1	TRBJ2-2	few	-	TGCGCCAGCAGCTTGTTGGCACAACCCGGGGAGCTGTTTTTT	CASSLLAQPGELFF
TRBV5-1	TRBJ2-2	few	TRBD1	TGCGCCAGCAGCCCCCGACAGGGGGAAACCGGGGAGCTGTTTTTT	CASSPRQGETGELFF
TRBV29-1	TRBJ2-7	many	-	TGCAGCGTTGCTTACCTGTCGGCGGGCCGCTCCTACGAGCAGTACTTC	CSVAYLSAGRSYEQYF
TRBV29-1	TRBJ1-2	many	-	TGCAGCGTTGAAAACGGCTACACCTTC	CSVENGYTF
TRBV10-3	TRBJ2-6	-	-	TGTGCCATCAGTCCAGGGGTACTAGCTGGGGCCAACGTCCTGACTTTC	CAISPGVLAGANVLTF
TRBV12-3/TRBV12-4	TRBJ1-5	-	-	TGTGCCAGCAAGCAGGGGTATCAGCCCCAGCATTTT	CASKQGYQPQHF
TRBV12-3/TRBV12-4	TRBJ2-1	many	TRBD2	TGTGCCAGCAGGTCCGGACTAGCGGGTTACAATGAGCAGTTCTTC	CASRSGLAGYNEQFF
TRBV5-1	TRBJ2-5	-	-	TGCGCCAGCAGCTTGGGAGGACAGCGGATCTTCCAAGAGACCCAGTACTTC	CASSLGGQRIFQETQYF
TRBV19	TRBJ1-5	few	-	TGTGCCAGTAGTATGGGGGGGGAATCTCAGCCCCAGCATTTT	CASSMGGESQPQHF
TRBV10-3	TRBJ2-7	-	-	TGTGCCATCAGTGAGCCGTCTAATACCTACGAGCAGTACTTC	CAISEPSNTYEQYF
TRBV7-8	TRBJ1-2	few	-	TGTGCCAGCAGCTCGGGGGGGGGCCTCTATTATGGCTACACCTTC	CASSSGGGLYYGYTF
TRBV5-1	TRBJ2-1	-	TRBD2	TGCGCCAGCAGCTCCATAGCGGGACCGACCAATGAGCAGTTCTTC	CASSSIAGPTNEQFF
TRBV6-2/TRBV6-3	TRBJ1-5	-	-	TGTGCCAGCAGTTACTCGGGTGCTCAGCCCCAGCATTTT	CASSYSGAQPQHF
TRBV7-9	TRBJ2-3	-	TRBD2	TGTGCCAGCAGCTTCCCAGCGGGAGTTGATACGCAGTATTTT	CASSFPAGVDTQYF
TRBV27	TRBJ2-7	few	TRBD1	TGTGCCAGCAGTTTATGGGACAGGGTCGACGAGCAGTACTTC	CASSLWDRVDEQYF
TRBV7-2	TRBJ1-1	-	-	TGTGCCAGCAGCCCTACCTTGGGGGGAAACACTGAAGCTTTCTTT	CASSPTLGGNTEAFF
TRBV29-1	TRBJ1-2	-	-	TGCAGCGTTGAAGAACCACTCCTACCCTATGGCTACACCTTC	CSVEEPLLPYGYTF
TRBV7-8	TRBJ2-7	-	-	TGTGCCAGCAGCTCAATTAGTAGGGATGGCGAGCAGTACTTC	CASSSISRDGEQYF
TRBV12-3/TRBV12-4	TRBJ2-7	few	-	TGTGCCAGCTCTGAAGAGGGTCCCTACGAGCAGTACTTC	CASSEEGPYEQYF
TRBV20-1	TRBJ2-2	few	TRBD2	TGCAGTGCTAGAGTTCCGGGACTAGCGGCCACCGGGGAGCTGTTTTTT	CSARVPGLAATGELFF
TRBV5-5	TRBJ1-1	few	-	TGTGCCAGCAGCTTGGATCCGGGGTTGAACACTGAAGCTTTCTTT	CASSLDPGLNTEAFF
TRBV28	TRBJ1-5	few	-	TGTGCCAGCAGTTTCGTGTTGGGCAATCAGCCCCAGCATTTT	CASSFVLGNQPQHF
TRBV20-1	TRBJ2-7	few	TRBD2	TGCAGTGCCCAAACCCTAGCGGGAGGGCTCTACGAGCAGTACTTC	CSAQTLAGGLYEQYF
TRBV12-3/TRBV12-4	TRBJ2-1	few	TRBD1	TGTGCCAGCAAAGGGACAGGGGTCGATAATGAGCAGTTCTTC	CASKGTGVDNEQFF
TRBV12-3/TRBV12-4	TRBJ2-2	-	-	TGTGCCAGCAGTGCTTACGGGGAGCTGTTTTTT	CASSAYGELFF
TRBV5-1	TRBJ2-1	-	-	TGCGCCAGCAGCTTTTCTAGCGCCTACAATGAGCAGTTCTTC	CASSFSSAYNEQFF
TRBV29-1	TRBJ1-6	many	-	TGCAGCGTTGATCCGAACGGGACGGCCACTTCACCCCTCCACTTT	CSVDPNGTATSPLHF
TRBV7-9	TRBJ2-5	once	-	TGTGCCAGCAGCCCCCCTATGCAGGGCGGGACCCAGTACTTC	CASSPPMQGGTQYF
TRBV5-1	TRBJ2-7	many	-	TGCGCCAGCAGCTCCGTAGTCTCCTACGAGCAGTACTTC	CASSSVVSYEQYF